This T cell receptor (beta chain) was captured by sequencing in a study of blood T cell repertoires in COVID-19. Study-level background: COVID-19 samples from acute and convalescent phases originated in the United States, Italy and Spain. From T cells, B-cell-depleted T cells, or PBMCs came the material, which was cDNA or gDNA.

Germline assignment: CDR1 MNHEY and CDR2 SMNVEV (reference sequence). J was trimmed by 2 bases and V by 5 bases; bases with no gene match: 19. This CDR3 is 19 amino acids long. In the authors' workflow: For nucleated cells, counts were estimated from reference gene primer amplification. Generated by immunoSEQ multiplex PCR, the TCRdb table keeps only in-frame clones and is missing some. V and J calls plus clone size are reproduced from that table; the DNA served to infer D and trimming. The sample includes under 200,000 clones, approximately 91% of them seen just once. Sequencing was done on a sample of peripheral blood. The chain uses TRBV27 and TRBJ2-3, with 7 bases that match TRBD1. This TCR was recovered from a man aged 18-30 years with acute or convalescent COVID-19. The CDR3 nucleotides are TGTGCCAGCAGTCCCACCTTGGCAAGAAGGGGGCGTGTCACAGATACGCAGTATTTT. Residues: CASSPTLARRGRVTDTQYF.